This T cell receptor (beta chain) was obtained from a study of blood T cell repertoires in COVID-19. Study in general: T cells, B-cell-depleted T cells, or PBMCs provided the cDNA or gDNA that served as material.

In the original analysis: It was from reference gene primer amplification that nucleated cell counts were estimated. The data were produced by immunoSEQ multiplex PCR, yet TCRdb's version contains in-frame clones alone and is incomplete. The DNA was the basis for D and trimming; V, J and clone size are from that table. Here the sample spans 200,000 to 300,000 clones, around 89% being singletons. Each recovered donor of Cohort 3 presented with two negative PCRs, clearance, or symptom resolution. With respect to this clone: The junction departs from germline at one end; a sequencing error may be responsible.

Sequencing used PBMCs or T cells enriched from blood (not recorded which). The sequence derives from a man aged 35-49 years who had recovered from COVID-19.

The CDR3 loop is CASISDRNLPQHF. The CDR3 DNA is TGTGCCAGCATTTCGGACAGGAATCTGCCCCAGCATTTT. The V call is TRBV2, the J call TRBJ1-5, with 7 bases that match TRBD1. Looked up from germline, CDR1 is SNHLY and CDR2 is FYNNEI. This CDR3 comprises 13 residues. Looking up the rest from reference TRBV2 and TRBJ1-5 gives the full variable domain: EPEVTQTPSHQVTQMGQEVILRCVPISNHLYFYWYRQILGQKVEFLVSFYNNEISEKSEIFDDQFSVERPDGSNFTLKIRSTKLEDSAMYFCASISDRNLPQHFGDGTRLSIL.